These 19 T cell receptor beta chains were sequenced from one sample in a study of patients and donors after allogeneic stem cell transplantation. TCRdb re-called the RT-PCR reads through MiXCR, storing one row per CDR3 protein. This repertoire shows approximately 220,000 distinct CDR3 sequences, around 41% found once; its top ten account for around a tenth. The sequencing sample was made of blood, either unsorted or a sorted T cell fraction (not recorded which). Every receptor here comes from a human donor who was either an allogeneic HSCT recipient or a stem cell or donor lymphocyte infusion donor (not recorded which). It is not recorded whose cells these are; they may come from a transplant donor.

V gene TRBV2 combines with J gene TRBJ2-2, with D possibly matching TRBD2 (7 bases). The V end lost 5 bases, the J end lost 7 bases, and 20 bases lay between the germline ends. The CDR3 is 16 amino acids. Per the germline V gene, CDR1 is SNHLY and CDR2 is FYNNEI. Written as DNA, the CDR3 is TGTGCCAGCAGTCCCTTAGGAGGGGGGGCACTCGGGGAGCTGTTTTTT. Amino acid sequence: CASSPLGGGALGELFF. Full variable domain (remainder filled in from reference TRBV2 and TRBJ2-2): EPEVTQTPSHQVTQMGQEVILRCVPISNHLYFYWYRQILGQKVEFLVSFYNNEISEKSEIFDDQFSVERPDGSNFTLKIRSTKLEDSAMYFCASSPLGGGALGELFFGEGSRLTVL.

This clonotype was counted a few times. J is TRBJ1-1 and V is TRBV9; no firm D call. Germline CDR1 and CDR2: SGDLS and YYNGEE. CDR3 length: 13 residues. The V end lost 3 bases, the J end lost 7 bases, and 13 bases lay between the germline ends. The CDR3 loop reads CASSEGVKGEAFF. The CDR3 nucleotides are TGTGCCAGCAGCGAAGGAGTGAAGGGTGAAGCTTTCTTT.

This clonotype has more than one count but fewer than ten. This chain joins TRBV10-3 and TRBJ2-2; 11 bases are a match to TRBD2. V trimming: 7 bases; J trimming: 8 bases; junction bases outside the gene matches: 6. This CDR3 contains 14 residues. Germline V gene data show CDR1 as ENHRY and CDR2 as SYGVKD. CDR3 protein: CAITSGLAEGELFF. The DNA of the CDR3 is TGTGCCATCACCTCGGGACTAGCGGAGGGGGAGCTGTTTTTT.

The V and J genes are TRBV6-5 and TRBJ1-6, with 9 nucleotides matching TRBD1. The V and J ends lost 6 bases and 8 bases, in that order; junction bases with no gene match: 8. This CDR3 region has 15 residues. Germline CDR1 MNHEY, CDR2 SVGAGI. The CDR3 DNA reads as TGTGCCAGCAGAAGACCGGGACAGGGTTATTCACCCCTCCACTTT. Amino acid sequence: CASRRPGQGYSPLHF.

This clonotype has only a few counts. The V gene is TRBV6-2 or TRBV6-3, the J gene TRBJ2-7, with D unclear. The V end lost 0 bases, the J end lost 2 bases, and 2 bases lay between the germline ends. The CDR3 runs to 12 residues. Germline V gene lookup returns CDR1 MNHEY and CDR2 SVGEGT. CDR3 in amino acids: CASSYSPYEQYF. The CDR3 nucleotides are TGTGCCAGCAGTTACTCCCCCTACGAGCAGTACTTC.

This clonotype was seen many times. The genes are TRBV28 and TRBJ1-2, with TRBD1 identical over 11 bases. The CDR3 has 16 residues. The V gene end was trimmed by 3 bases and the J gene end by 5 bases; junction bases not matched to a gene: 8. Looked up from germline, CDR1 is MDHEN and CDR2 is SYDVKM. CDR3: CASSLERDRGFYGYTF. For the CDR3, the DNA is TGTGCCAGCAGTTTGGAACGGGACAGGGGGTTTTATGGCTACACCTTC.

This chain joins TRBV20-1 and TRBJ2-1; the D is unclear. Germline-derived CDR1 and CDR2 are DFQATT and SNEGSKA (reference sequence). The germline V and J ends were trimmed by 4 bases and 10 bases, with 8 bases remaining between them. This CDR3 has 10 residues. In nucleotides, the CDR3 is TGCAGTGCTACCTCCTCCGAGCAGTTCTTC. Encoded protein: CSATSSEQFF.

CDR3 in amino acids: CASSLGQGARNEQFF. The CDR3 coding sequence is TGTGCCAGCAGCCTGGGGCAGGGGGCGCGAAATGAGCAGTTCTTC. The chain combines TRBV6-5 with TRBJ2-1; 8 nucleotides line up with TRBD1. The CDR3 totals 15 residues. The V gene end was trimmed by 6 bases and the J gene end by 7 bases; junction bases not matched to a gene: 11. Germline V lookup: CDR1 MNHEY, CDR2 SVGAGI.

This chain connects TRBV5-1 to TRBJ1-1; a weak D match, TRBD1 (5 bases). V was pared by 1 base and J by 7 bases, with 11 bases between. The CDR3 runs to 13 residues. Germline V gives CDR1 SGHRS, CDR2 YFSETQ. The CDR3 coding sequence is TGCGCCAGCAGCTTGACAGAAAGGGGTGAAGCTTTCTTT. This gives the protein CASSLTERGEAFF.

The chain recombines TRBV12-3 or TRBV12-4 with TRBJ1-4, with 8 bases matching TRBD1. The V and J ends lost 7 bases and 6 bases, in that order; junction bases with no gene match: 10. The CDR3 consists of 15 residues. DNA of the CDR3: TGTGCCAGCATTCTAACCGGGACAGGAGATGAAAAACTGTTTTTT. Its protein is CASILTGTGDEKLFF.

This clonotype was found a few times. This sequence joins TRBV10-3 and TRBJ2-5, with a possible D match to TRBD2 (6 bases). This CDR3 contains 11 residues. Germline CDR1 reads ENHRY; CDR2 reads SYGVKD. V dropped 8 bases and J dropped 2 bases, with 6 bases sitting between them. CDR3 in DNA: TGTGCCATCGGACTACAAGAGACCCAGTACTTC. It codes for CAIGLQETQYF.

The genes are TRBV7-9 and TRBJ1-2; no reliable D call. The CDR3 is 12 amino acids. The germline gives CDR1 SEHNR, CDR2 FQNEAQ (reference sequence). Trimming took off 8 bases at V and 3 bases at J, with 10 bases between the two ends. The CDR3 sequence: CASAPRDYGYTF. The CDR3 DNA follows: TGTGCCAGCGCCCCCCGCGACTATGGCTACACCTTC.

V and J are TRBV27 and TRBJ2-4; 9 positions match TRBD1. Germline lookup yields CDR1 MNHEY and CDR2 SMNVEV (reference sequence). Unmatched junction bases numbered 5, after V lost 5 bases and J lost 0 bases. CDR3 length: 16 amino acids. The CDR3 sequence is CASSPTGGLAKNIQYF. As DNA, the CDR3 is TGTGCCAGCAGTCCCACAGGGGGCCTAGCCAAAAACATTCAGTACTTC.

The chain uses TRBV3-1 and TRBJ2-4, with D perhaps TRBD1 (6 bases). The CDR3 is 18 residues long. V lost 1 base and J lost 0, with 16 bases in between. CDR1 and CDR2 from the germline V gene are LGHDT and YNNKEL (reference sequence). The CDR3 region is CASSQVFTGSLAKNIQYF. DNA of the CDR3: TGTGCCAGCAGCCAAGTTTTCACAGGGTCCTTAGCCAAAAACATTCAGTACTTC. The complete variable domain, with remaining parts taken from reference TRBV3-1 and TRBJ2-4, reads DTAVSQTPKYLVTQMGNDKSIKCEQNLGHDTMYWYKQDSKKFLKIMFSYNNKELIINETVPNRFSPKSPDKAHLNLHINSLELGDSAVYFCASSQVFTGSLAKNIQYFGAGTRLSVL.

This clonotype was observed a handful of times. The chain links TRBV28 to TRBJ1-3; D not resolved. The CDR3 loop spans 15 amino acids. CDR1 MDHEN and CDR2 SYDVKM come from the germline V gene. Trimming pared 6 bases from V and 0 bases from J, leaving 12 bases between. CDR3 in DNA: TGTGCCAGCAGCGAAGGGTGGCACTCTGGAAACACCATATATTTT. Translation gives CASSEGWHSGNTIYF.

The sample holds a few counts of this clonotype. The V gene is TRBV20-1, the J gene TRBJ1-6; 8 nucleotides align to TRBD1. The CDR3 runs 16 residues. V shed 1 base and J 8 bases; nucleotides not matched to a gene: 10. Per the germline V gene, CDR1 is DFQATT and CDR2 is SNEGSKA (reference sequence). For the CDR3, the DNA is TGCAGTGCTAGAGCCTGGGACAGGCGTCAGGATTCACCCCTCCACTTT. Residues: CSARAWDRRQDSPLHF.

The chain combines TRBV9 with TRBJ2-7, with D perhaps TRBD1 or TRBD2 (5 bases each). Trimming took 0 bases from V and 9 from J, leaving 16 bases between them. Per germline, CDR1 SGDLS and CDR2 YYNGEE. This CDR3 region has 14 residues. DNA of the CDR3: TGTGCCAGCAGCGTAGGAGGTAGGGGTAGCGCGCAGTACTTC. It encodes CASSVGGRGSAQYF.

The rearrangement uses TRBV5-1 and TRBJ2-7, with D hard to call. The CDR3 loop spans 11 amino acids. CDR1 is SGHRS, CDR2 YFSETQ, per germline. The germline V and J ends were trimmed by 9 bases and 6 bases, with 13 bases remaining between them. The CDR3 is CATRIGGEQYF. The DNA of the CDR3 is TGCGCCACGAGGATTGGTGGCGAGCAGTACTTC.

This clonotype was seen once. This chain joins TRBV13 and TRBJ2-1; TRBD1 might be the D (5 bases). This CDR3 contains 11 residues. V lost 3 bases and J lost 15, with 12 bases in between. Germline CDR1 is PRHDT and CDR2 is FYEKMQ (reference sequence). In DNA, the CDR3 is TGTGCCAGCAGCTTGGGGCCCAGCCTGTTCTTC. Protein sequence: CASSLGPSLFF.